Sequencing of this T cell receptor (beta chain) was carried out in a study of blood T cell repertoires in COVID-19. CDR1 is SEHNR and CDR2 is FQNEAQ in the germline V gene (reference sequence). The CDR3 length is 16 residues. V was clipped by 1 base and J by 4 bases; unmatched bases: 6. Per the study methods: Amplification from reference gene primers served as the basis for estimated nucleated cell counts. Generated by immunoSEQ multiplex PCR, the TCRdb table keeps only in-frame clones and is missing some. The V and J calls and clone size come from that table; D and trimming were worked out from the DNA. The sample yields about 400,000 clones, roughly 90% seen once.

Sample: peripheral blood. The clonotype was recovered from a middle-aged man with acute or convalescent COVID-19. V gene TRBV7-9 combines with J gene TRBJ1-5, with 8 nucleotides matching TRBD1. This chain's CDR3 is CASSLEVRTGNQPQHF. CDR3 nucleotide sequence: TGTGCCAGCAGCTTAGAGGTTAGGACAGGGAATCAGCCCCAGCATTTT.